The clone carrying this T cell receptor beta chain has just a few counts. Its antigen is undetermined. The data were obtained in a study of T cell repertoires in cytomegalovirus infection. As for the study in general: Indications of both CMV infection and matching HLA type were provided by public TCR beta signatures.

Trimming removed 0 bases at V and 7 bases at J, with 22 bases between. There are 17 residues in the CDR3. Per the germline V gene, CDR1 is LNHNV and CDR2 is YYDKDF (reference sequence). Study-level points and caveats: CMV-specific HLA-C-restricted TCR beta clonotypes dominated the ex vivo response. Adding up the frequency of public TCR beta families identified people who carried CMV plus the relevant HLA.

MiXCR was run by TCRdb on the reads, yielding one entry per CDR3 protein. This table holds over 95,000 distinct CDR3 sequences, 30% found once. The chain is built from TRBV15 and TRBJ2-7, with D perhaps matching TRBD2 (5 bases). The material sequenced was CD8+ T cells from cultured PBMCs, taken from culture after CMV antigen stimulation. This TCR was sampled from a human donor in good health (CMV status not recorded). Some clones in this sample may be carry-over from other donors' samples. DNA for the CDR3: TGTGCCACCAGCAGAGATCAACAGAGCTTAGCCTCGGGAGAGCAGTACTTC. It codes for CATSRDQQSLASGEQYF.